Below, 3 T cell receptor beta chains from the same sample are listed, as sequenced in a study of cytomegalovirus exposure and HLA in healthy donors. The primer mix had 60 Vbeta and 13 Jbeta primers. Only in-frame clones appear in the TCRdb table, and some are missing; sequencing was by immunoSEQ multiplex PCR. The sample features tens of thousands of clones, with 4.5% to 6.5% in its top ten. Sequencing input: PBMCs. Source of these receptors: a middle-aged woman in good health and CMV-seropositive.

The chain is built from TRBV5-4 and TRBJ2-7; TRBD2 is a possible D gene (5 bases). The germline V gene has CDR1 SGHNT and CDR2 YYREEE (reference sequence). V lost 3 bases to trimming and J lost 2 bases, with 9 bases between them. This CDR3 has 13 amino acids. The CDR3 protein is CASSSGVPYEQYF. Written as DNA, the CDR3 is TGTGCCAGCAGCTCCGGGGTTCCCTACGAGCAGTACTTC.

This chain connects TRBV7-8 to TRBJ1-5; TRBD1 aligns across 9 bases. V lost 3 bases to trimming and J lost 0 bases; unmatched junction nucleotides: 3. Germline V gives CDR1 SGHVS, CDR2 FQNEAQ. The CDR3 sequence is 16 residues long. The DNA for the CDR3 is TGTGCCAGCAGCTTTGGGACAGGGCATAGCAATCAGCCCCAGCATTTT. Its protein product is CASSFGTGHSNQPQHF.

DNA of the CDR3: TGTGCCACCAGCAGAGATTTAGGTTCACCACTGCACAGGGGCTACCAAGAGACCCAGTACTTC. Amino acid sequence: CATSRDLGSPLHRGYQETQYF. The genes are TRBV15 and TRBJ2-5; the match to TRBD1 covers 7 bases. Germline CDR1 reads LNHNV; CDR2 reads YYDKDF (reference sequence). The CDR3 is 21 amino acids. V dropped 0 bases and J dropped 0; count of bases not matched to a gene: 19.